Listed below are T cell receptor beta chains from one sample, sequenced in a study of T cell responses to AZD1222 COVID-19 vaccine. Some clones are missing from TCRdb's copy, which holds only in-frame ones; the method was immunoSEQ multiplex PCR. This sample has 90,000 to 100,000 clones, with 88% found just once. The specimen was peripheral blood, collected on day 0 of AZD1222 vaccination. The receptors here all came from an adult in good health. Each CDR3 is given with its conserved first and last residue. Fields, in order: V gene, clone size, J gene, D gene, CDR3 protein, CDR3 DNA. D genes are given only for firm matches. Some rows have no size entry. The others give once, few or many, or a class for an expanded clone.

TRBV6-4	NA	TRBJ2-1	TRBD2	CASSASGGTNEQFF	TGTGCCAGCAGTGCTAGCGGGGGTACCAATGAGCAGTTCTTC
TRBV28	NA	TRBJ1-1	NA	CASSLSGTENTEAFF	TGTGCCAGCAGTTTATCAGGGACGGAGAACACTGAAGCTTTCTTT
TRBV4-2	NA	TRBJ1-2	NA	CASNSRGTNYGYTF	TGTGCCAGCAACTCTCGTGGTACTAACTATGGCTACACCTTC
TRBV29-1	NA	TRBJ1-5	NA	CSVGWVEDQPQHF	TGCAGCGTTGGATGGGTCGAAGATCAGCCCCAGCATTTT
TRBV18	NA	TRBJ2-7	NA	CASSPPSQGLYEQYF	TGTGCCAGCTCACCACCGTCGCAGGGGCTCTACGAGCAGTACTTC
TRBV7-3	NA	TRBJ2-5	NA	CASSASSGQHETQYF	TGTGCCAGCAGCGCCTCTAGCGGACAGCACGAGACCCAGTACTTC
TRBV19	NA	TRBJ1-3	NA	CASSIISRSSGNTIYF	TGTGCCAGTAGTATTATCTCCCGGAGCTCTGGAAACACCATATATTTT
TRBV4-3	NA	TRBJ2-7	TRBD1	CASSQVWFNSGTGSSYEQYF	TGCGCCAGCAGCCAAGTTTGGTTCAATTCCGGGACAGGGAGCTCCTACGAGCAGTACTTC
TRBV5-8	NA	TRBJ1-5	TRBD1	CASSLGDRADQPQHF	TGTGCCAGCAGCTTGGGGGACAGGGCAGATCAGCCCCAGCATTTT
TRBV7-9	NA	TRBJ1-1	TRBD1	CAIAQGVEAFF	TGTGCCATCGCGCAGGGGGTTGAAGCTTTCTTT
TRBV19	once	TRBJ1-6	NA	CASSTEGVSYNSPLHF	TGTGCCAGCTCGACGGAAGGAGTCTCCTATAATTCACCCCTCCACTTT
TRBV28	NA	TRBJ2-2	TRBD2	CASYLPGLAGSSTGELFF	TGTGCCAGCTACCTACCGGGACTAGCGGGCTCGTCCACCGGGGAGCTGTTTTTT
TRBV7-8	NA	TRBJ1-2	TRBD1	CASSLPRTGPSNYGYTF	TGTGCCAGCAGCTTACCACGGACAGGACCCTCTAACTATGGCTACACCTTC
TRBV9	NA	TRBJ2-5	NA	CASSVGVTTQETQYF	TGTGCCAGCAGCGTAGGCGTGACTACTCAAGAGACCCAGTACTTC
TRBV20-1	NA	TRBJ2-2	NA	CSASYGRRTTGELFF	TGCAGTGCTAGTTACGGGCGGCGGACCACCGGGGAGCTGTTTTTT
TRBV11-3	NA	TRBJ1-4	TRBD1	CASSSFPDSGQLNEKLFF	TGTGCCAGCAGCTCGTTTCCTGATTCGGGACAGCTTAATGAAAAACTGTTTTTT
TRBV9	NA	TRBJ2-1	TRBD2	CASSDSRERGSYNEQFF	TGTGCCAGCAGCGATTCGCGGGAGAGGGGCTCCTACAATGAGCAGTTCTTC
TRBV27	NA	TRBJ1-6	TRBD1	CASRTLNRGRNSPLHF	TGTGCCAGCAGAACACTGAACAGGGGGCGAAATTCACCCCTCCACTTT
TRBV29-1	NA	TRBJ2-1	TRBD2	CSASTLAGGIYNEQFF	TGCAGCGCAAGCACTTTAGCGGGAGGAATCTACAATGAGCAGTTCTTC
TRBV2	NA	TRBJ1-2	TRBD1	CASKTIRDRAYGYTF	TGTGCCAGCAAGACCATCCGGGACAGGGCCTATGGCTACACCTTC
TRBV23-1	NA	TRBJ1-2	TRBD1	CASSQSSRTGRYGYTF	TGCGCCAGCAGTCAATCTTCCCGGACAGGGCGGTACGGCTACACCTTC
TRBV30	NA	TRBJ1-1	NA	CAWETVMNTEAFF	TGTGCCTGGGAGACAGTCATGAACACTGAAGCTTTCTTT
TRBV10-3	NA	TRBJ2-3	NA	CAISETDTQYF	TGTGCCATCAGTGAGACAGATACGCAGTATTTT
TRBV6-5	few	TRBJ2-3	TRBD2	CASSTSSGRADTQYF	TGTGCCAGCAGCACAAGTAGCGGGAGAGCAGATACGCAGTATTTT
TRBV19	NA	TRBJ1-2	NA	CASSAQGPGPGGGYGYTF	TGTGCCAGTAGTGCACAGGGACCAGGACCCGGGGGGGGCTATGGCTACACCTTC
TRBV6-4	NA	TRBJ1-2	TRBD1	CASRATGSYGYTF	TGTGCCAGCAGGGCGACAGGGAGCTATGGCTACACCTTC
TRBV7-7	NA	TRBJ2-6	NA	CASSLASGLVSGANVLTF	TGTGCTAGCAGCTTAGCGTCCGGTTTGGTATCTGGGGCCAACGTCCTGACTTTC
TRBV3-1/TRBV3-2	NA	TRBJ1-1	NA	CASSQDYREKAFF	TGTGCCAGCAGCCAAGACTACAGGGAGAAAGCTTTCTTT
TRBV3-1/TRBV3-2	NA	TRBJ1-1	TRBD1	CASSRDRGHTEAFF	TGTGCCAGCAGCCGGGACAGGGGCCACACTGAAGCTTTCTTT